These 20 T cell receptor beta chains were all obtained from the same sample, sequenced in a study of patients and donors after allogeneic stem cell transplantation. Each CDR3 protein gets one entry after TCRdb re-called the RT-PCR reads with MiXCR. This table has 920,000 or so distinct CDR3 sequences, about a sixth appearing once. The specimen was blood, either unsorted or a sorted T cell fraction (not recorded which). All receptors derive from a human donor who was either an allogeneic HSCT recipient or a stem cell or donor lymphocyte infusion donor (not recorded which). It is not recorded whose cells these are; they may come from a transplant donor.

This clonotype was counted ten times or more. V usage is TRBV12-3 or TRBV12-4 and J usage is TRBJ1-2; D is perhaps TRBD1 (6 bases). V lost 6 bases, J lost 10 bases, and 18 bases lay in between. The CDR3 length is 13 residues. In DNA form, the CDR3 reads TGTGCCAGCAGCTATGACAGGCGGTCCCCCTACACCTTC. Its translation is CASSYDRRSPYTF.

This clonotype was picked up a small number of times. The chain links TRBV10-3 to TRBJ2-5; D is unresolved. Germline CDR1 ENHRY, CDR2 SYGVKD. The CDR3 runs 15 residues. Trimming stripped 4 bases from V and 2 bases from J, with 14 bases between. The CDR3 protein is CAISGGAARQETQYF. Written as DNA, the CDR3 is TGTGCCATCAGTGGTGGAGCAGCCCGTCAAGAGACCCAGTACTTC.

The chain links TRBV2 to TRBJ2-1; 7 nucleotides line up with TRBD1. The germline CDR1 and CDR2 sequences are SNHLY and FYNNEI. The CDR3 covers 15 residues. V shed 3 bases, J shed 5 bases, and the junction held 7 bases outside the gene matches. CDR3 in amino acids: CASSDERQGNNEQFF. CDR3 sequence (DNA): TGTGCCAGCAGTGATGAGAGACAGGGTAACAATGAGCAGTTCTTC.

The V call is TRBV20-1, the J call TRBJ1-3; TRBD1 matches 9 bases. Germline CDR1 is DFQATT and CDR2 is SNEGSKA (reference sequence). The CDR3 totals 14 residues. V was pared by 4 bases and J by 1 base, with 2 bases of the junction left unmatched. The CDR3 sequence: CSAMDRGSGNTIYF. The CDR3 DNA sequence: TGCAGTGCTATGGACAGGGGATCTGGAAACACCATATATTTT.

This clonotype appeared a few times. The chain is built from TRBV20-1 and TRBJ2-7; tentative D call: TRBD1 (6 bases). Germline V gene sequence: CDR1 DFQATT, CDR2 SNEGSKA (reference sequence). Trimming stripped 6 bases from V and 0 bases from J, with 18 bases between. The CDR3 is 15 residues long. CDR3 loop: CSAWGTTGPSYEQYF. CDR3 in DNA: TGCAGTGCCTGGGGGACAACGGGGCCCTCCTACGAGCAGTACTTC.

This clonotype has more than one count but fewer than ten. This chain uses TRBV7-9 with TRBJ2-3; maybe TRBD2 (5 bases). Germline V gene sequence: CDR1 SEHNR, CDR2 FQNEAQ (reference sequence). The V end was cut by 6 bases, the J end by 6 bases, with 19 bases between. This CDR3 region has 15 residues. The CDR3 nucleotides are TGTGCCAGCAGTCCCGGAGGAGAACGTTGGGATACGCAGTATTTT. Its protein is CASSPGGERWDTQYF.

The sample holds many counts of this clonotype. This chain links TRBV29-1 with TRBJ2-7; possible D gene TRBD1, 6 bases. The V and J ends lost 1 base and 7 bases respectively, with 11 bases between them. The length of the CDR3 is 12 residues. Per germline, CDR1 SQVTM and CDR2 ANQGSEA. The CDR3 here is CSVEGGRGEQYF. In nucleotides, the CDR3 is TGCAGCGTTGAAGGGGGGCGTGGAGAGCAGTACTTC.

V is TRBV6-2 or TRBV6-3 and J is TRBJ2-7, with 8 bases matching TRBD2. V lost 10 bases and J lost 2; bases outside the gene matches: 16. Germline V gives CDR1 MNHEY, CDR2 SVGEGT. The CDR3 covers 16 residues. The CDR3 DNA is TGTGCCACCCATGGGACTAGTACCTGGGGGCCCTACGAGCAGTACTTC. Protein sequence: CATHGTSTWGPYEQYF.

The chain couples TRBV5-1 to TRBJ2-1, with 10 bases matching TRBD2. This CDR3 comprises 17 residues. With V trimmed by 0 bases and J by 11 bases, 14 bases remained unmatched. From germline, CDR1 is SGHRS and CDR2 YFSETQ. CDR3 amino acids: CASSLVVAGLAEGQQFF. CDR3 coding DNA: TGCGCCAGCAGCTTGGTGGTCGCTGGACTAGCGGAAGGTCAGCAGTTCTTC.

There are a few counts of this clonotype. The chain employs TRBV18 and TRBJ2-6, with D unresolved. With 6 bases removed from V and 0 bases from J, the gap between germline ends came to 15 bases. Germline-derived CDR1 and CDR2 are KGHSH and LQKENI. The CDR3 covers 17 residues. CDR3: CASSPKVPHSGANVLTF. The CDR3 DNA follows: TGTGCCAGCTCTCCGAAAGTACCTCACTCTGGGGCCAACGTCCTGACTTTC.

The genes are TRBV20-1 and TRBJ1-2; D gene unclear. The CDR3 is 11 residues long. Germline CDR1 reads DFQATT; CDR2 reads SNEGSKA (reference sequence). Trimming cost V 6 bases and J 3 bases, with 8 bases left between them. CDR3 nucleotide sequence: TGCAGTGCCCCTCGGTACTATGGCTACACCTTC. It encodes CSAPRYYGYTF.

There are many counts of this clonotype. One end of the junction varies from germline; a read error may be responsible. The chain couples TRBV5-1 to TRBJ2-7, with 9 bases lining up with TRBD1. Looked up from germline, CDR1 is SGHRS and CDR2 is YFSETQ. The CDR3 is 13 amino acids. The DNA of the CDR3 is TGCGCCAGCAGCTTAACACCGGGACAGGGTATGGACTTC. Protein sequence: CASSLTPGQGMDF.

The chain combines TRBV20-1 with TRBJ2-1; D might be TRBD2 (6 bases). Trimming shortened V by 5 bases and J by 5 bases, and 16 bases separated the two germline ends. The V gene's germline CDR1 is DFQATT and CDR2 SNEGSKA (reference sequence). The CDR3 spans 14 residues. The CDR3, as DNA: TGCAGTGCTGCCCGGGGGACCTTTCACAATGAGCAGTTCTTC. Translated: CSAARGTFHNEQFF.

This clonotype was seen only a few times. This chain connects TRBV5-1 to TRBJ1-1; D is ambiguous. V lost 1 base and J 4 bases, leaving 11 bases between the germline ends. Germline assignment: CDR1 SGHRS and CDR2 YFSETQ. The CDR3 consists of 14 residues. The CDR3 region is CASSLTRVVTEAFF. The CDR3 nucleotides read TGCGCCAGCAGCTTGACTAGGGTAGTCACTGAAGCTTTCTTT.

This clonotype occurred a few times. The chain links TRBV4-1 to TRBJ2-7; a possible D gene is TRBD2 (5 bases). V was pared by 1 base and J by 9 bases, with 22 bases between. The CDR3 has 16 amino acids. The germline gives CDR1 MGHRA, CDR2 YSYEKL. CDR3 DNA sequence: TGCGCCAGCAGCCAAGCAAGTCGGTCCACCTGTGAGGGGCAGTACTTC. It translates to CASSQASRSTCEGQYF.

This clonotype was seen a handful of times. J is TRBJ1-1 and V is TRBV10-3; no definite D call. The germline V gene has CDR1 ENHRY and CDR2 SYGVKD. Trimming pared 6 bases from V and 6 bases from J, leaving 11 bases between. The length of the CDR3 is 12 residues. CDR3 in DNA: TGTGCCATCAGCGAGAGCTACGCTGAAGCTTTCTTT. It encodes CAISESYAEAFF.

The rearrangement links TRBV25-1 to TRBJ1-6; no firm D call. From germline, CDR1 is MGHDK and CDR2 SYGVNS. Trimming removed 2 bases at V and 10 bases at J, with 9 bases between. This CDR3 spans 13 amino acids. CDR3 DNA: TGTGCCAGCAGTGAACCGGGGTTCTCACCCCTCCACTTT. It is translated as CASSEPGFSPLHF. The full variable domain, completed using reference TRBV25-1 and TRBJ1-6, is EADIYQTPRYLVIGTGKKITLECSQTMGHDKMYWYQQDPGMELHLIHYSYGVNSTEKGDLSSESTVSRIRTEHFPLTLESARPSHTSQYLCASSEPGFSPLHFGNGTRLTVT.

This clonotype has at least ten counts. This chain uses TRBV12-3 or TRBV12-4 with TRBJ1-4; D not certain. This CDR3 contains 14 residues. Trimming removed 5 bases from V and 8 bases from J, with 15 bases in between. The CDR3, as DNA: TGTGCCAGCAGTCCCGGACTGGTTAGGGAAAAACTGTTTTTT. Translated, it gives CASSPGLVREKLFF.

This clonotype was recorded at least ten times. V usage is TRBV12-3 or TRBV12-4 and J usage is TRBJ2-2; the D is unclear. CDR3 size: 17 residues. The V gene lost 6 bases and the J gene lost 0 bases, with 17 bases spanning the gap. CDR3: CASSPWARGANTGELFF. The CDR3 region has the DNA TGTGCCAGCAGCCCTTGGGCTCGCGGAGCGAACACCGGGGAGCTGTTTTTT.

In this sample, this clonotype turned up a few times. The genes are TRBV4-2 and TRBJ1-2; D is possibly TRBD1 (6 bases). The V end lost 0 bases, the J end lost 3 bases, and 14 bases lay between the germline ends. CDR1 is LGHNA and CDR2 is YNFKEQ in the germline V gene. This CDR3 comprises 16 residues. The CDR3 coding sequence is TGTGCCAGCAGCCAAGAAGGAGGACAGCCGGACTATGGCTACACCTTC. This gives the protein CASSQEGGQPDYGYTF.